The present T cell receptor beta chain was sequenced within a study of blood T cell repertoires in COVID-19. Germline V gene sequence: CDR1 MDHEN, CDR2 SYDVKM. V gave up 4 bases and J gave up 2 bases, with 11 bases separating them. The CDR3 has 14 amino acids. Exposed study participants had met a COVID-19 case within 2 weeks before entry. Here immunoSEQ multiplex PCR was the method, and the copy in TCRdb shows in-frame clones only, minus some. This table holds approximately 340,000 clones, 80% to 95% found once. Sequenced: PBMCs or T cells enriched from blood (not recorded which). The V gene is TRBV28, the J gene TRBJ1-2, with D perhaps matching TRBD1 (6 bases). The sequence was obtained from a woman aged 40 to 50 who had been exposed to COVID-19. The CDR3 bases are TGTGCCAGCAGTTCGCGCAGGGGAAACTATGGCTACACCTTC. This encodes CASSSRRGNYGYTF.